A selection of T cell receptor beta chains follows, all from one sample in a study of blood T cell repertoires in COVID-19. Profiled with immunoSEQ multiplex PCR; TCRdb holds only in-frame clones, not every one. The data show about 440,000 clones, more than 85% seen once. The sample comprised peripheral blood. All receptors derive from a woman in her twenties or thirties with acute or convalescent COVID-19. Each CDR3 is given with its conserved first and last residue. A D gene is named only where the DNA matches it firmly. Clone size is not always given. Where it is, it says once, few, many or a class for expanded clones.

>NA|NA|TRBJ2-3|TRBV24-1
CATSDLSGSRTDTQYF
TGTGCCACCAGTGATTTGTCGGGGAGCCGCACAGATACGCAGTATTTT
>TRBD1|NA|TRBJ1-6|TRBV3-1/TRBV3-2
CASAQGQGASPLHF
TGTGCCAGCGCCCAGGGGCAGGGGGCATCACCCCTCCACTTT
>NA|NA|TRBJ2-6|TRBV4-1
CASSLVYSSVSGANVLTF
TGCGCCAGCAGCCTGGTTTATTCTTCAGTCTCTGGGGCCAACGTCCTGACTTTC
>NA|NA|TRBJ1-2|TRBV28
CAHSKAGANYGYTF
TGTGCCCACTCCAAAGCAGGGGCTAACTATGGCTACACCTTC
>TRBD2|NA|TRBJ2-7|TRBV6-2/TRBV6-3
CASSYAGVYEQYF
TGTGCCAGCAGTTATGCGGGGGTCTACGAGCAGTACTTC
>TRBD2|NA|TRBJ2-5|TRBV28
CASQRGGSETQYF
TGTGCCAGCCAGCGGGGGGGGTCAGAGACCCAGTACTTC
>TRBD1|NA|TRBJ1-2|TRBV15
CATSRGWDRLLRAANYGYTF
TGTGCCACCAGCAGAGGTTGGGACAGGCTTCTTCGGGCGGCTAACTATGGCTACACCTTC
>TRBD2|NA|TRBJ2-2|TRBV7-7
CASSLEPVGGANTGELFF
TGTGCCAGCAGCTTAGAGCCGGTCGGGGGGGCGAACACCGGGGAGCTGTTTTTT
>TRBD1|NA|TRBJ2-1|TRBV6-5
CASTWDRPTYNEQFF
TGTGCCAGCACCTGGGACAGGCCAACCTACAATGAGCAGTTCTTC
>TRBD1|NA|TRBJ2-3|TRBV28
CASSLGGTGLSSTDTQYF
TGTGCCAGCAGTTTAGGGGGGACAGGCCTATCTAGCACAGATACGCAGTATTTT
>TRBD2|NA|TRBJ2-5|TRBV20-1
CSASRGGPLSATQYF
TGCAGTGCTAGTCGGGGGGGGCCCTTATCCGCGACCCAGTACTTC
>NA|NA|TRBJ1-2|TRBV3-1/TRBV3-2
CASSEFRTGTNYGYTF
TGTGCCAGCAGCGAATTCCGAACAGGGACTAACTATGGCTACACCTTC
>NA|once|TRBJ2-2|TRBV6-5
CASSTTGAGELFF
TGTGCCAGCAGCACGACAGGTGCCGGGGAGCTGTTTTTT
>NA|few|TRBJ1-6|TRBV7-9
CASSRGGADHSPLHF
TGTGCCAGCAGCCGTGGAGGGGCCGACCATTCACCCCTCCACTTT
>TRBD1|NA|TRBJ2-3|TRBV27
CASSLAQGADTQYF
TGTGCCAGCAGTTTGGCACAGGGGGCGGATACGCAGTATTTT
>NA|NA|TRBJ2-1|TRBV5-1
CASSLYAREVYNEQFF
TGCGCCAGCAGCTTATACGCAAGAGAGGTCTACAATGAGCAGTTCTTC
>NA|NA|TRBJ2-1|TRBV9
CASSGGPSNEQFF
TGTGCCAGCAGCGGGGGGCCCTCCAATGAGCAGTTCTTC
>NA|NA|TRBJ2-5|TRBV3-1/TRBV3-2
CASRVGGSKETQYF
TGTGCCAGCCGAGTGGGGGGATCGAAAGAGACCCAGTACTTC
>TRBD2|once|TRBJ2-3|TRBV6-5
CASKRRGRTDTQYF
TGTGCCAGTAAGAGGCGGGGGAGAACAGATACGCAGTATTTT
>TRBD2|NA|TRBJ2-3|TRBV5-1
CASSPGLAVYRATDTQYF
TGCGCCAGCAGCCCGGGACTAGCGGTTTACCGGGCCACAGATACGCAGTATTTT
>NA|NA|TRBJ2-7|TRBV21-1
CASSKADRGEQYF
TGTGCCAGCAGCAAAGCGGACAGGGGAGAGCAGTACTTC
>NA|NA|TRBJ2-1|TRBV5-1
CASGSSLRSSSYNEQFF
TGCGCCAGCGGCTCCTCACTCCGATCGAGCTCCTACAATGAGCAGTTCTTC